This entry lists 3 T cell receptor beta chains sequenced from one sample in a study of OX40 agonist ivuxolimab in advanced cancers. TCRdb's table, derived via immunoSEQ multiplex PCR, lists solely in-frame clones and lacks some. The sample lists about 68,000 clones; roughly 88% were seen once. The sample here was CD4+ or CD8+ T cells sorted from blood, taken in a trial of the OX40 agonist ivuxolimab. Receptor source: an adult with an advanced solid tumor such as melanoma, head and neck, liver or kidney cancer.

V usage is TRBV5-1 and J usage is TRBJ1-3; tentatively, D is TRBD1 (5 bases). Germline CDR1 reads SGHRS; CDR2 reads YFSETQ. V was cut by 0 bases and J by 0 bases, with 10 bases left in between. The CDR3 covers 16 residues. CDR3 coding DNA: TGCGCCAGCAGCTTGGGAGGGGACCGCTCTGGAAACACCATATATTTT. This translates into CASSLGGDRSGNTIYF.

The gene calls are TRBV9 and TRBJ2-7; 14 bases agree with TRBD2. Germline loops: CDR1 SGDLS, CDR2 YYNGEE. The CDR3 spans 18 residues. With 0 bases clipped from V and 6 bases from J, the junction kept 11 bases outside the gene matches. This CDR3 reads CASSVGGGTSGSSGEQYF. CDR3 in DNA: TGTGCCAGCAGCGTAGGAGGGGGGACTAGCGGGAGTTCGGGCGAGCAGTACTTC.

The gene calls are TRBV5-6 and TRBJ1-2; TRBD1 matches 9 bases. The CDR3 runs to 16 residues. The germline CDR1 and CDR2 sequences are SGHDT and YYEEEE. The trim removed 4 bases at V and 2 bases at J, leaving 9 bases unmatched. The CDR3 DNA reads TGTGCCAGCAGCCTCATACAGGGGGCTGGGAACTATGGCTACACCTTC. This codes for CASSLIQGAGNYGYTF.